The present T cell receptor beta chain was sequenced within a study of cytomegalovirus exposure and HLA in healthy donors. Findings and limits, study-wide: HLA-A and HLA-B allele assignments for most subjects were reportedly predicted accurately using TCR beta sequences.

Regarding this clone: Its antigen remains unknown.

With 60 Vbeta and 13 Jbeta primers, the PCR was carried out. Using immunoSEQ multiplex PCR, the repertoire was profiled, and TCRdb retains in-frame clones only, with some absent. Of 160,000 or so clones detected, approximately 80% appear once; the ten largest clones hold 8.5%. V lost 5 bases to trimming and J lost 4 bases, with 14 bases between them. Per germline, CDR1 SGHNT and CDR2 YENEEA. The CDR3 is made up of 15 amino acids. V and J are TRBV11-3 and TRBJ2-2; D perhaps matches TRBD1 (5 bases). The material sequenced was PBMCs. This TCR derives from a male donor in good health and CMV-seropositive. The CDR3 DNA sequence: TGTGCCAGCAGCCTCGGACATTCGGGCACCGGGGAGCTGTTTTTT. It translates to CASSLGHSGTGELFF.